A selection of T cell receptor beta chains follows, all from one sample in a study of T-cell reconstitution after alpha-beta-depleted transplantation in children. One entry per CDR3 protein, called by TCRdb with MiXCR from the PCR reads. The sample holds hundreds of thousands of distinct CDR3 sequences; roughly 23% are singletons and the top ten take 11% to 15%. The sequencing here drew on PBMCs, mostly from graft donor cells, taken 360 days after TCRalphabeta/CD19-depleted stem cell transplant. The receptors derive from a boy under two years old who had a stem cell transplant for acute myeloid leukemia, so the T cells may come from the graft donor. Both conserved end residues are trimmed from each CDR3. The order of the fields is J gene, V gene, CDR3 protein.

TRBJ2-5 TRBV11-2 ASSFSPGTSGETQY
TRBJ2-7 TRBV29-1 SVASGHEQY
TRBJ1-1 TRBV18 ASSPGAGGNTEAF
TRBJ2-1 TRBV20-1 SARDWYRGDYNEQF
TRBJ1-6 TRBV10-3 AISPEGTNSPLH
TRBJ2-3 TRBV5-1 ASKVPGGVRDTQY
TRBJ1-1 TRBV7-2 ASSLRARTEAF
TRBJ2-1 TRBV6-1 ASRPRAGRYNEQF
TRBJ2-4 TRBV11-3 ASSLGSLGGPGNIQY
TRBJ1-5 TRBV25-1 ASPGPWRPQPQH
TRBJ2-2 TRBV20-1 SARASGNTGELF
TRBJ2-1 TRBV6-1 ASSTGLSDEQF
TRBJ1-2 TRBV20-1 SANSGQGYGYT
TRBJ2-4 TRBV27 ASSLVSGRNIQY
TRBJ2-3 TRBV4-3 ASSQDPGSDTQY
TRBJ2-4 TRBV5-1 ASSLRDRGAKNIQY
TRBJ1-3 TRBV5-5 ASSVRSGLNGNTIY
TRBJ1-5 TRBV5-1 ASSPQGALGQPQH
TRBJ2-2 TRBV6-5 ASSSAWPGGTGELF
TRBJ1-4 TRBV20-1 SASPGGVPYSNEKLF
TRBJ2-1 TRBV15 ATSSEITGTGFYNEQF
TRBJ2-5 TRBV5-1 ASSGGGRGQETQY
TRBJ2-1 TRBV12-3/TRBV12-4 ASSLGGRDEQF
TRBJ1-6 TRBV18 ASARDRDNSPLH
TRBJ2-5 TRBV7-2 ASSKSGVETQY
TRBJ2-5 TRBV12-3/TRBV12-4 ASSFLRQGQETQY
TRBJ1-2 TRBV6-4 ASSWSYGYT
TRBJ2-5 TRBV7-7 ASSPDIGQAGTQETQY
TRBJ1-5 TRBV6-2/TRBV6-3 ASRFQGERQPQH
TRBJ2-3 TRBV5-1 ASSLAARTLRAQY
TRBJ1-1 TRBV7-9 ASSPAKTGTTEAF
TRBJ2-2 TRBV4-3 ASSQSRAGTGELF
TRBJ2-7 TRBV6-1 ASSEVPGGVYEQY
TRBJ2-1 TRBV7-3 ASSLTGAGVTNNEQF
TRBJ2-3 TRBV28 ASSSPRTGRVDTQY
TRBJ2-3 TRBV5-6 ASSLDRGRIADTQY
TRBJ2-3 TRBV12-3/TRBV12-4 ASSFFGGGLTDTQY
TRBJ2-7 TRBV12-3/TRBV12-4 ASSFGAGGSYEQY
TRBJ2-1 TRBV28 ATNLHLVDEQF
TRBJ2-3 TRBV19 ASNWRDNTDTQY
TRBJ2-1 TRBV9 ASSGTASYNEQF
TRBJ2-1 TRBV4-2 ASSQVRGGINEQF
TRBJ2-3 TRBV6-5 ASSYSRGRGDTQY
TRBJ1-5 TRBV12-3/TRBV12-4 ASRGGDQPQH
TRBJ2-5 TRBV12-3/TRBV12-4 ASSSTGFRETQY
TRBJ2-3 TRBV20-1 SALLGDTQY
TRBJ2-2 TRBV6-1 ASSSSSGAGELF
TRBJ1-1 TRBV5-1 ASSSEVNTEAF
TRBJ2-4 TRBV20-1 SVPTGGIQY
TRBJ2-5 TRBV10-3 AISGTGGRETQY
TRBJ1-4 TRBV29-1 SVLRGTEKLF
TRBJ2-1 TRBV5-1 ASSRQGKGSYNEQF